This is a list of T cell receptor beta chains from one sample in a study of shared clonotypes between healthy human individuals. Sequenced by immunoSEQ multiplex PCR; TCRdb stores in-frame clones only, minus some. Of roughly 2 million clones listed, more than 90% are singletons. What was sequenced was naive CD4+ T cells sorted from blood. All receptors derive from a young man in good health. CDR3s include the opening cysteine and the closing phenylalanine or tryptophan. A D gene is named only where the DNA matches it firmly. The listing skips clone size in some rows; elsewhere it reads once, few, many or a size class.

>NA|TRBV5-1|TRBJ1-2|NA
TGCGCCACGGGTGATCCAAATAACTATGGCTACACCTTC
CATGDPNNYGYTF
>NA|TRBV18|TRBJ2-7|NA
TGTGCCAGCTCACCCGGGCCACAGGGAACGAACGAGCAGTACTTC
CASSPGPQGTNEQYF
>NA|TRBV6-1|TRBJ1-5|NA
TGTGCCAGCAGCCCTAACTGGGAGGGAATACTACCCCAGCATTTT
CASSPNWEGILPQHF
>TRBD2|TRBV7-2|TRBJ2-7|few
TGTGCCAGCAGCTTATCCGGGGGGGTTTCCTACGAGCAGTACTTC
CASSLSGGVSYEQYF
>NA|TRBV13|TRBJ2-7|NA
TGTGCCAGCAGCTCCAGGATCTACAACTACGAGCAGTACTTC
CASSSRIYNYEQYF
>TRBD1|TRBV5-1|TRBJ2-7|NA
TGCGCCAGCAGCTTGGCCTTGACAGGGGGGGCTTTTACCTACGAGCAGTACTTC
CASSLALTGGAFTYEQYF
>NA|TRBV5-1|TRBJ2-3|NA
TGCGCCAGCAGCTTGCCCCGGGTAGAGGCGGCCGATACGCAGTATTTT
CASSLPRVEAADTQYF
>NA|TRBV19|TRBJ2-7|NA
TGTGCCAGTAGCGATCAACAGGGGGGGCCCTACGAGCAGTACTTC
CASSDQQGGPYEQYF
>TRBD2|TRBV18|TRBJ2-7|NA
TGTGCCAGCTCACCGCCGGGAGGGAGATACGAGCAGTACTTC
CASSPPGGRYEQYF
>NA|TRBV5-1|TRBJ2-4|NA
TGCGCCAGCAGAGAAGGGAACATTCAGTACTTC
CASREGNIQYF